This T cell receptor (beta chain) comes out of a study of early T cells in non-severe SARS-CoV-2 infection. Study in general: Chains stayed unpaired after sequencing of bulk RNA from unsorted whole blood.

Tagging with unique molecular identifiers was applied to individual cDNA molecules. TCRdb reanalysed the 5' RACE reads using MiXCR and keeps one entry per CDR3 protein. The repertoire consists of under 80,000 distinct CDR3 sequences, with around 13% occurring once and the leading ten covering less than 6%. This clonotype was observed a handful of times. In germline, CDR1 is LGHDT, CDR2 YNNKEL (reference sequence). This CDR3 comprises 16 residues. Losses at the gene ends were 0 bases for V and 5 bases for J; bases not matched to a gene: 6. The chain links TRBV3-1 to TRBJ2-2, with 7 bases that match TRBD1. Source material: whole blood. The sequence was obtained from an adult who was a healthcare worker with PCR-confirmed SARS-CoV-2 infection or an uninfected control (not recorded which). For the CDR3, the DNA is TGTGCCAGCAGCCAAGAGAGAGGGGGCAGTACCGGGGAGCTGTTTTTT. Translation: CASSQERGGSTGELFF.